This TCR beta chain was recovered during a study of blood T cell repertoires in COVID-19. This clone occurred a few times. In the authors' methods: Amplification with reference gene primers provided the estimates of nucleated cell counts. Profiled with immunoSEQ multiplex PCR; TCRdb holds only in-frame clones, not every one. V and J calls and clone size follow that table, whereas D and trimming were derived from the DNA. The sample has roughly 59,000 clones, around 73% seen once. The CDR3 is 15 amino acids. Germline CDR1 and CDR2: SGHTA and FQGNSA. J lost 5 bases, V lost 1 base, and 4 bases had no gene match.

The source is a man older than 75 with acute or convalescent COVID-19. Input material: peripheral blood. The V and J genes are TRBV7-2 and TRBJ1-1; 10 bases are shared with TRBD1. CDR3 coding DNA: TGTGCCAGCAGCTTAGGACAGGGGGCGGGTACTGAAGCTTTCTTT. Amino acids: CASSLGQGAGTEAFF. The entire variable domain, with the rest obtained from reference TRBV7-2 and TRBJ1-1, is as follows: GAGVSQSPSNKVTEKGKDVELRCDPISGHTALYWYRQSLGQGLEFLIYFQGNSAPDKSGLPSDRFSAERTGGSVSTLTIQRTQQEDSAVYLCASSLGQGAGTEAFFGQGTRLTVV.